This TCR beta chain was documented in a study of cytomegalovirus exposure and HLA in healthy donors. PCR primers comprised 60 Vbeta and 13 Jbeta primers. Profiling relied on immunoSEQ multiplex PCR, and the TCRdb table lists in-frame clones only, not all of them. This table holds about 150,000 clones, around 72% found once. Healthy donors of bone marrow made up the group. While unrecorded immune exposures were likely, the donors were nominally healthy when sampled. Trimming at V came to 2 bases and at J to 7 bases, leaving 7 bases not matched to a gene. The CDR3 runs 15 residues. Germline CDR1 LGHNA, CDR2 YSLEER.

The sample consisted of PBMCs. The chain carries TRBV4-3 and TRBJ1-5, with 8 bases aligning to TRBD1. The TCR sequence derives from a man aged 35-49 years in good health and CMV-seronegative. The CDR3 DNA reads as TGCGCCAGCAGCCAATGGCAGGGGGCCGGGCAGCCCCAGCATTTT. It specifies CASSQWQGAGQPQHF.